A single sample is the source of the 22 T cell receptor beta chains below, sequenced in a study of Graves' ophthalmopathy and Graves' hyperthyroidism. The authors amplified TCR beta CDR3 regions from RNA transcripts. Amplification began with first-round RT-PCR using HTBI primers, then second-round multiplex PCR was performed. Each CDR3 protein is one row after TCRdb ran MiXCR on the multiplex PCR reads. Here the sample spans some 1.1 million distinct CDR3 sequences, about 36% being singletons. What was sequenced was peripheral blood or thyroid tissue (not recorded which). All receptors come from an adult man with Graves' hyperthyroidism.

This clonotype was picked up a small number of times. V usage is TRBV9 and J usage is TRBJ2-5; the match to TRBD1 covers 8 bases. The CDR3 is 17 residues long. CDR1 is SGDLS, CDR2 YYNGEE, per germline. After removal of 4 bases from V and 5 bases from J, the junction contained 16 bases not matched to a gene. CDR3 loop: CASSPPDRVVDSETQYF. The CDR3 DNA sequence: TGTGCCAGCAGCCCTCCGGACAGGGTGGTCGATTCGGAGACCCAGTACTTC.

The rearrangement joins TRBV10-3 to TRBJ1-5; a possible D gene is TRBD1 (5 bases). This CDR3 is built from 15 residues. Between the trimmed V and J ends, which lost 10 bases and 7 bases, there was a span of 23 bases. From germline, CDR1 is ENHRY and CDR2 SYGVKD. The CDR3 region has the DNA TGTGCCACCCATCCCTTGGGCGGGGCTTGGCAGCCCCAGCATTTT. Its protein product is CATHPLGGAWQPQHF.

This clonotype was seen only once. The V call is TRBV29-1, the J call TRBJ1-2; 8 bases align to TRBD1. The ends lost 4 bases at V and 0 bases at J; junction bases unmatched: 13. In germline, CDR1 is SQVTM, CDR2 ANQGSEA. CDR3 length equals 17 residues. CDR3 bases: TGCAGCGTTGTACTTCCGACAGGGGCGGCGACTAACTATGGCTACACCTTC. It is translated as CSVVLPTGAATNYGYTF.

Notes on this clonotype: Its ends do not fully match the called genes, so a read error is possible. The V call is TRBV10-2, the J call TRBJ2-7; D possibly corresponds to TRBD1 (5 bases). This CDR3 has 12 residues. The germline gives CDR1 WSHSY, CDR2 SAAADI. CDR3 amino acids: CVSSDSSYEQYF. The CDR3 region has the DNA TGCGTCAGCAGTGACAGTTCGTACGAGCAGTACTTC.

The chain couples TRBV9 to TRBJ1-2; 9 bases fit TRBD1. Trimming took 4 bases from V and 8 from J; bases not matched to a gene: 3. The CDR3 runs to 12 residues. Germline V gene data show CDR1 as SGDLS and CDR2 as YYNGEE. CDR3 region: CASSITGGGYTF. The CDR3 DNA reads TGTGCCAGCAGCATCACAGGGGGCGGCTACACCTTC.

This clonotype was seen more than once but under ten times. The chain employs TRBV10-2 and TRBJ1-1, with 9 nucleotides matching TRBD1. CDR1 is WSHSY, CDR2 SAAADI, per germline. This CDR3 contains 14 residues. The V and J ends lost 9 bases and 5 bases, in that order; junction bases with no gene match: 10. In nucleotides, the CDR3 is TGCGCCAGTAGATACAGGGGGCTAAAGACTGAAGCTTTCTTT. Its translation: CASRYRGLKTEAFF.

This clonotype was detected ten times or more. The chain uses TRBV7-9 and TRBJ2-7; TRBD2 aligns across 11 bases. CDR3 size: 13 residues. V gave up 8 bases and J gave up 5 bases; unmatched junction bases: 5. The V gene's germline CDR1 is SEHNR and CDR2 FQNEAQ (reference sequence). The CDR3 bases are TGTGCCAGCTCCGAACTAGCGGGAGACGAGCAGTACTTC. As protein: CASSELAGDEQYF.

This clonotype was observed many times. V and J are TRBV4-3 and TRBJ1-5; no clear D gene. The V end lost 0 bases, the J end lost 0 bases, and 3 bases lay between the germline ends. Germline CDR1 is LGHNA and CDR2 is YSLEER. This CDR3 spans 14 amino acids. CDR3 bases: TGCGCCAGCAGCCAAGATCCTAGCAATCAGCCCCAGCATTTT. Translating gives CASSQDPSNQPQHF.

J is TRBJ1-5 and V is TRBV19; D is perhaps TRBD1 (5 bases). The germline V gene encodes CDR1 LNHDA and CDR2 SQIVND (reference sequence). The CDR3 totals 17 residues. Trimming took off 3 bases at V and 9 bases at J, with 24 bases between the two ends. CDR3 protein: CASSISGREGGRGPQHF. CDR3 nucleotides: TGTGCCAGTAGTATTAGCGGCAGGGAAGGAGGACGTGGGCCCCAGCATTTT. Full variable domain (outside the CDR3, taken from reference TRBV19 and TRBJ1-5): DGGITQSPKYLFRKEGQNVTLSCEQNLNHDAMYWYRQDPGQGLRLIYYSQIVNDFQKGDIAEGYSVSREKKESFPLTVTSAQKNPTAFYLCASSISGREGGRGPQHFGDGTRLSIL.

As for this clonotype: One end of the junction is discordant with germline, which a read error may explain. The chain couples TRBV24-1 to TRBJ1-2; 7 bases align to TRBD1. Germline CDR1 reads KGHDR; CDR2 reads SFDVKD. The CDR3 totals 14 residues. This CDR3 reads CATKEGQTNYGYTF. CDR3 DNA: TGTGCTACCAAAGAGGGACAGACTAACTATGGCTACACCTTC.

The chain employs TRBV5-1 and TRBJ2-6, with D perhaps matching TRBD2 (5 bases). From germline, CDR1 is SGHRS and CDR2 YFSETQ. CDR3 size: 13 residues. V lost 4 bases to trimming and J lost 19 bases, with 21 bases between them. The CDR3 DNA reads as TGCGCCAGCAGCGGCCCGGGCCGGTTTGGACTCACTTTC. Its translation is CASSGPGRFGLTF.

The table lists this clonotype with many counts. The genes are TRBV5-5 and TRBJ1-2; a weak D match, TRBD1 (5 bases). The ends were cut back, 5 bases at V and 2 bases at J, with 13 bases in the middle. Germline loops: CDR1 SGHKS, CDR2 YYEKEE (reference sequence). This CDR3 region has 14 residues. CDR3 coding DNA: TGTGCCAGCAGTGTACCGGGGCTGAACTATGGCTACACCTTC. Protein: CASSVPGLNYGYTF.

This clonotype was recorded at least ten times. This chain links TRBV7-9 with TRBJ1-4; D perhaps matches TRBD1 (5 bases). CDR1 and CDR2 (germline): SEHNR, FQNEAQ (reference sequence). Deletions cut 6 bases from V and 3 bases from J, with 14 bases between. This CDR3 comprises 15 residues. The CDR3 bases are TGTGCCAGCAGTAAAGAAAGGGACGCTAATGAAAAACTGTTTTTT. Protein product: CASSKERDANEKLFF.

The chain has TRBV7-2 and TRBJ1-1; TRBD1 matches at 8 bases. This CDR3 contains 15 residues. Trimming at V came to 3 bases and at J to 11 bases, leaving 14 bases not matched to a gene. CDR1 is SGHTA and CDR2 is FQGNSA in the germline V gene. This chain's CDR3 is CASSFSLDRAPRAFF. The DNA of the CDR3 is TGTGCCAGCAGCTTCTCATTGGACAGGGCACCGAGGGCTTTCTTT.

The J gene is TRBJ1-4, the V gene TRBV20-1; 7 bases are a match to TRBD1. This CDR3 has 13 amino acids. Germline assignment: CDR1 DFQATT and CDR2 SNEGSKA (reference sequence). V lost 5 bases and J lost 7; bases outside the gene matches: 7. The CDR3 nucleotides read TGCAGTGCTTCCGACAGGGTCAGTGAAAAACTGTTTTTT. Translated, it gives CSASDRVSEKLFF.

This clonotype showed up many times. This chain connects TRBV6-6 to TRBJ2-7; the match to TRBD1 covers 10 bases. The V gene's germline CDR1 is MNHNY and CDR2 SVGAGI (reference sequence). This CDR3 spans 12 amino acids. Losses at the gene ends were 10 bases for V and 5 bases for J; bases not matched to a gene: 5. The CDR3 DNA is TGTGCCACAAGGGACAGGGGACACGAGCAGTACTTC. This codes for CATRDRGHEQYF.

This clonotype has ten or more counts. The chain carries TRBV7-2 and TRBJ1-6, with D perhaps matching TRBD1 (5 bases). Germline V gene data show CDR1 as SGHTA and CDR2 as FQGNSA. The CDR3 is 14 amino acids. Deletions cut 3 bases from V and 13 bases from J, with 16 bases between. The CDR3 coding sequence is TGTGCCAGCAGCTTGGAGGGGCCGTTTTCGCCCCTCCACTTT. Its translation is CASSLEGPFSPLHF.

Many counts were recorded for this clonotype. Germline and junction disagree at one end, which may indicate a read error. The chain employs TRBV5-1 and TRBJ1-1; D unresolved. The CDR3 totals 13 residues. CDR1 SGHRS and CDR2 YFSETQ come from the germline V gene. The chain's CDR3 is CASSSTANTEAFF. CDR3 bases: TGTGCCAGCAGCTCAACAGCGAACACTGAAGCTTTCTTT.

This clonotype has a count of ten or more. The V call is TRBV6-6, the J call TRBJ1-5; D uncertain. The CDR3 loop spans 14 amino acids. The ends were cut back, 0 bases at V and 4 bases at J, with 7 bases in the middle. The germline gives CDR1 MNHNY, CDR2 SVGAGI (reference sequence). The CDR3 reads CASSYSAENQPQHF. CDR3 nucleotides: TGTGCCAGCAGTTACTCGGCAGAGAATCAGCCCCAGCATTTT.

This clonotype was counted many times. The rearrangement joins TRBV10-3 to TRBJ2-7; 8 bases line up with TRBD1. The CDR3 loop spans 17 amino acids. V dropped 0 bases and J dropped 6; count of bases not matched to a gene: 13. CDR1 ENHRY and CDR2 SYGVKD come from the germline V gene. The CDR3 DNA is TGTGCCATCAGTGAGTCCAGAGCGCAGGGGGCGCGATTCGAGCAGTACTTC. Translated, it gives CAISESRAQGARFEQYF.

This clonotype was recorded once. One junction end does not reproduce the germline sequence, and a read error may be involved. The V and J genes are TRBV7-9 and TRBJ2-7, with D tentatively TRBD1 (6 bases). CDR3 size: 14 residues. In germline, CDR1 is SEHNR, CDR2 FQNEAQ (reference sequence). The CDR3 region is CTSSLDSASYEQYF. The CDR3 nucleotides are TGCACCAGCAGCTTGGACAGCGCTTCCTACGAGCAGTACTTC.

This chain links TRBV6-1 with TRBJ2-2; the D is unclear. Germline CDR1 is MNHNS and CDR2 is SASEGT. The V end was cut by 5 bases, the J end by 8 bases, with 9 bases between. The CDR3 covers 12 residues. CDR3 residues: CASSFASGELFF. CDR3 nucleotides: TGTGCCAGCAGTTTCGCTTCGGGGGAGCTGTTTTTT.